This passage covers 30 T cell receptor beta chains from one sample sequenced in a study of metastatic and nonmetastatic thyroid tumors. TCRdb re-clonotyped the PCR reads through MiXCR. Here the sample spans some 38,000 clones, roughly 50% being singletons. Thyroid surgery was preceded by no treatment in any patient. The sample comprised tumor tissue. The source of these receptors is a male donor with papillary thyroid cancer or a benign thyroid nodule (not recorded which). Some clones in this sample may be carry-over from other donors' samples.

This clone was detected once. The chain has TRBV7-2 and TRBJ1-2; no firm D call. CDR1 SGHTA and CDR2 FQGNSA come from the germline V gene. The ends were cut back, 5 bases at V and 2 bases at J, with 12 bases in the middle. This CDR3 contains 14 residues. The CDR3 sequence: CASSPQTSNYGYTF. The DNA for the CDR3 is TGTGCCAGCAGCCCCCAGACTTCAAACTATGGCTACACCTTC.

This clone was detected only a few times. The CDR3 spells CASSNSGSNYEQYF. The DNA for the CDR3 is TGTGCCAGCAGTAACAGCGGGAGTAACTACGAGCAGTACTTC. This rearrangement joins TRBV28 to TRBJ2-7; 8 bases fit TRBD2. Germline V gene lookup returns CDR1 MDHEN and CDR2 SYDVKM. J gave up 3 bases and V 5 bases, and 6 bases lay outside the gene matches. The CDR3 extends over 14 amino acids.

J is TRBJ2-1 and V is TRBV11-1, with D possibly matching TRBD1 (5 bases). Germline CDR1 is SGHAT and CDR2 is FQDESV (reference sequence). V was cut by 1 base and J by 0 bases, with 7 bases left in between. The CDR3 is made up of 15 amino acids. CDR3 DNA sequence: TGTGCCAGCAGCTTAGGGGGCGGCTCCTACAATGAGCAGTTCTTC. Translating it yields CASSLGGGSYNEQFF.

The rearrangement joins TRBV11-2 to TRBJ1-6, with D possibly TRBD1 on 5 matching bases. V was clipped by 5 bases and J by 0 bases, with 14 bases between them. The germline gives CDR1 SGHAT, CDR2 FQNNGV. The CDR3 loop spans 17 amino acids. CDR3 sequence (DNA): TGTGCCAGCAGCGCACGACAGTTCAGCTCCTATAATTCACCCCTCCACTTT. Amino acid sequence: CASSARQFSSYNSPLHF. The variable domain in full, with the rest retrieved from reference TRBV11-2 and TRBJ1-6, is EAGVAQSPRYKIIEKRQSVAFWCNPISGHATLYWYQQILGQGPKLLIQFQNNGVVDDSQLPKDRFSAERLKGVDSTLKIQPAKLEDSAVYLCASSARQFSSYNSPLHFGNGTRLTVT.

This rearrangement joins TRBV4-1 to TRBJ1-1; possible D gene TRBD1, 5 bases. Germline V gives CDR1 MGHRA, CDR2 YSYEKL. This CDR3 is 15 amino acids long. Between the trimmed V and J ends, which lost 1 base and 1 base, there was a span of 10 bases. The CDR3 sequence: CASSQAGTENTEAFF. CDR3 nucleotide sequence: TGCGCCAGCAGCCAAGCCGGGACGGAGAACACTGAAGCTTTCTTT.

The chain employs TRBV20-1 and TRBJ2-4; 9 bases match TRBD1. CDR3 size: 15 residues. Germline CDR1 is DFQATT and CDR2 is SNEGSKA (reference sequence). Trimming removed 4 bases from V and 6 bases from J; junction bases left unmatched: 10. This CDR3 is CSATGQGLKGNIQYF. CDR3 bases: TGCAGTGCTACTGGACAGGGGTTAAAGGGAAACATTCAGTACTTC.

This clone has more than one count but fewer than ten. The chain combines TRBV29-1 with TRBJ2-7; 7 bases fit TRBD1. This CDR3 is 13 amino acids long. Germline V gene data show CDR1 as SQVTM and CDR2 as ANQGSEA. Losses at the gene ends were 6 bases for V and 5 bases for J; bases not matched to a gene: 10. The CDR3 loop reads CSVLGEGGNEQYF. The CDR3 region has the DNA TGCAGCGTCCTAGGCGAAGGGGGCAACGAGCAGTACTTC.

The chain carries TRBV30 and TRBJ2-7, with D hard to call. Germline-derived CDR1 and CDR2 are GTSNPN and SVGIG (reference sequence). V was pared by 1 base and J by 2 bases, with 9 bases between. The CDR3 runs 13 residues. CDR3 loop: CAWSGGDTYEQYF. CDR3 bases: TGTGCCTGGAGTGGTGGAGATACCTACGAGCAGTACTTC.

The V gene is TRBV6-1, the J gene TRBJ1-1; 9 bases agree with TRBD1. The V gene end was trimmed by 5 bases and the J gene end by 6 bases; junction bases not matched to a gene: 7. From germline, CDR1 is MNHNS and CDR2 SASEGT. This CDR3 is 14 amino acids long. CDR3 DNA: TGTGCCAGCAGTACAAGACAGGGGGTTTCTGAAGCTTTCTTT. This translates into CASSTRQGVSEAFF.

This clone was detected only a few times. The chain joins TRBV27 to TRBJ2-2; D gene unclear. Trimming stripped 3 bases from V and 3 bases from J, with 2 bases between. The CDR3 length is 12 residues. Per the germline V gene, CDR1 is MNHEY and CDR2 is SMNVEV (reference sequence). This chain's CDR3 is CASSFYTGELFF. In DNA form, the CDR3 reads TGTGCCAGCAGTTTCTACACCGGGGAGCTGTTTTTT.

This chain links TRBV3-1 with TRBJ2-2, with D possibly matching TRBD1 (5 bases). CDR3 length: 16 residues. V lost 0 bases to trimming and J lost 4 bases, with 12 bases between them. CDR1 and CDR2 from the germline V gene are LGHDT and YNNKEL (reference sequence). CDR3 loop: CASSQESRGSTGELFF. The DNA of the CDR3 is TGTGCCAGCAGCCAAGAATCTAGGGGATCCACCGGGGAGCTGTTTTTT.

This clone was picked up a small number of times. V is TRBV6-2 or TRBV6-3 and J is TRBJ2-7; 9 nucleotides line up with TRBD1. V trimming: 5 bases; J trimming: 3 bases; junction bases outside the gene matches: 8. The germline CDR1 and CDR2 sequences are MNHEY and SVGEGT. The CDR3 has 15 amino acids. The DNA for the CDR3 is TGTGCCAGCAGTCCCCAGGGACAGGGTCTCTACGAGCAGTACTTC. Translated, it gives CASSPQGQGLYEQYF.

Only one count was recorded for this clone. The V and J genes are TRBV7-8 and TRBJ2-7; D perhaps matches TRBD1 (5 bases). Deletions cut 1 base from V and 3 bases from J, with 16 bases between. This CDR3 region has 16 residues. Germline CDR1 and CDR2: SGHVS and FQNEAQ. Written as DNA, the CDR3 is TGTGCCAGCAGCTTAGAATGGGGCCGACCCTACTACGAGCAGTACTTC. Translation: CASSLEWGRPYYEQYF. Using reference TRBV7-8 and TRBJ2-7 for the parts outside the CDR3, the full variable domain is GAGVSQSPRYKVAKRGQDVALRCDPISGHVSLFWYQQALGQGPEFLTYFQNEAQLDKSGLPSDRFFAERPEGSVSTLKIQRTQQEDSAVYLCASSLEWGRPYYEQYFGPGTRLTVT.

This chain connects TRBV20-1 to TRBJ1-2; D ambiguous. CDR1 DFQATT and CDR2 SNEGSKA come from the germline V gene (reference sequence). This CDR3 has 13 residues. The ends were cut back, 3 bases at V and 2 bases at J, with 10 bases in the middle. The CDR3 loop is CSARGRTNYGYTF. Written as DNA, the CDR3 is TGCAGTGCTAGGGGAAGGACGAACTATGGCTACACCTTC.

V is TRBV5-4 and J is TRBJ1-2; D is unclear. CDR1 and CDR2 (germline): SGHNT, YYREEE (reference sequence). V was trimmed by 1 base and J by 4 bases, leaving 14 bases between them. CDR3 length: 15 amino acids. In DNA form, the CDR3 reads TGTGCCAGCAGCTTGTCGGTTGCCAGCCTCTATGGCTACACCTTC. As protein: CASSLSVASLYGYTF.

J is TRBJ1-1 and V is TRBV5-1, with a tentative D call TRBD1 (5 bases). V was shortened by 3 bases and J by 6 bases, with 24 bases between the two germline ends. Germline lookup yields CDR1 SGHRS and CDR2 YFSETQ. The CDR3 loop spans 17 amino acids. CDR3 protein: CASSWGLGRGPDPEAFF. CDR3 DNA sequence: TGCGCCAGCAGCTGGGGGTTGGGGAGGGGCCCAGACCCTGAAGCTTTCTTT.

This chain uses TRBV7-9 with TRBJ2-7, with 8 nucleotides matching TRBD2. The trim removed 4 bases at V and 4 bases at J, leaving 6 bases unmatched. Germline V gene data show CDR1 as SEHNR and CDR2 as FQNEAQ (reference sequence). The CDR3 contains 14 residues. As DNA, the CDR3 is TGTGCCAGCAGCTACTCGGGAGGGAGGTACGAGCAGTACTTC. This translates into CASSYSGGRYEQYF.

This clone was found many times. The V gene is TRBV12-3 or TRBV12-4, the J gene TRBJ1-2, with a tentative D call TRBD1 (5 bases). CDR3 length equals 14 residues. V was cut by 7 bases and J by 8 bases, with 20 bases left in between. The CDR3 is CASTFGGFVGGYTF. CDR3 DNA sequence: TGTGCCAGCACCTTCGGGGGATTTGTGGGGGGCTACACCTTC.

The V and J genes are TRBV20-1 and TRBJ2-1; 9 bases line up with TRBD2. The length of the CDR3 is 16 residues. Germline values: CDR1 DFQATT, CDR2 SNEGSKA (reference sequence). The trim removed 1 base at V and 3 bases at J, leaving 7 bases unmatched. CDR3 nucleotide sequence: TGCAGTGCTAGAGTCTTAGCGGGAGAATACTACAATGAGCAGTTCTTC. It codes for CSARVLAGEYYNEQFF.

This chain uses TRBV18 with TRBJ2-7, with 9 bases matching TRBD1. The CDR3 runs 15 residues. Germline V CDR1 and CDR2: KGHSH, LQKENI. The V gene end was trimmed by 3 bases and the J gene end by 7 bases; junction bases not matched to a gene: 10. CDR3 sequence: CASSPPTGGAREQYF. CDR3 in DNA: TGTGCCAGCTCACCTCCGACAGGGGGAGCGAGGGAGCAGTACTTC.

The rearrangement uses TRBV2 and TRBJ2-1, with 10 nucleotides matching TRBD2. J lost 10 bases, V lost 6 bases, and 0 bases had no gene match. The germline V gene has CDR1 SNHLY and CDR2 FYNNEI. CDR3 length: 11 amino acids. This CDR3 reads CASRLAGEQFF. CDR3 DNA sequence: TGTGCCAGCAGACTAGCGGGGGAGCAGTTCTTC. Complete variable domain (other parts from reference TRBV2 and TRBJ2-1): EPEVTQTPSHQVTQMGQEVILRCVPISNHLYFYWYRQILGQKVEFLVSFYNNEISEKSEIFDDQFSVERPDGSNFTLKIRSTKLEDSAMYFCASRLAGEQFFGPGTRLTVL.

The CDR3 loop is CASSFGTSGGAHEQFF. CDR3 nucleotides: TGCGCCAGCAGCTTCGGGACTAGCGGGGGGGCCCATGAGCAGTTCTTC. V is TRBV5-1 and J is TRBJ2-1; 16 nucleotides agree with TRBD2. From germline, CDR1 is SGHRS and CDR2 YFSETQ. This CDR3 has 16 amino acids. V gave up 2 bases and J gave up 8 bases; unmatched junction bases: 4. The full variable domain, completed using reference TRBV5-1 and TRBJ2-1, is KAGVTQTPRYLIKTRGQQVTLSCSPISGHRSVSWYQQTPGQGLQFLFEYFSETQRNKGNFPGRFSGRQFSNSRSEMNVSTLELGDSALYLCASSFGTSGGAHEQFFGPGTRLTVL.

This rearrangement joins TRBV18 to TRBJ2-5; D may be TRBD1 (5 bases). The CDR3 sequence is 13 residues long. Trimming stripped 6 bases from V and 3 bases from J, with 11 bases between. Germline CDR1 KGHSH, CDR2 LQKENI. In DNA form, the CDR3 reads TGTGCCAGCTCCCGGACAAGAGAAGAGACCCAGTACTTC. As protein: CASSRTREETQYF.

This clone was found many times. The V and J genes are TRBV19 and TRBJ1-5; a weak D match, TRBD1 (5 bases). Germline lookup yields CDR1 LNHDA and CDR2 SQIVND (reference sequence). V was trimmed by 1 base and J by 3 bases, leaving 10 bases between them. There are 15 residues in the CDR3. CDR3 loop: CASSIGTDINQPQHF. CDR3 nucleotides: TGTGCCAGTAGTATAGGGACGGACATCAATCAGCCCCAGCATTTT.

This chain joins TRBV7-2 and TRBJ2-5; TRBD2 matches 12 bases. The CDR3 consists of 13 residues. The junction had 2 bases not matched to a gene; V was cut back by 8 bases and J by 4 bases. Per germline, CDR1 SGHTA and CDR2 FQGNSA. The CDR3 DNA reads as TGTGCCAGCGGACTAGCGGGAACAGAGACCCAGTACTTC. It translates to CASGLAGTETQYF.

This clone was observed a handful of times. The chain employs TRBV6-1 and TRBJ1-1; TRBD1 matches at 8 bases. Germline assignment: CDR1 MNHNS and CDR2 SASEGT. This CDR3 spans 15 amino acids. The V and J ends lost 4 bases and 4 bases, in that order; junction bases with no gene match: 8. The CDR3 protein is CASSAQGAIGTEAFF. In DNA form, the CDR3 reads TGTGCCAGCAGTGCTCAGGGGGCGATCGGCACTGAAGCTTTCTTT.

This chain joins TRBV6-2 or TRBV6-3 and TRBJ1-1; TRBD1 is a possible D gene (6 bases). Trimming removed 2 bases from V and 5 bases from J, with 12 bases in between. This CDR3 has 14 amino acids. CDR1 and CDR2 (germline): MNHEY, SVGEGT. The CDR3 sequence is CASSYRETGTEAFF. Written as DNA, the CDR3 is TGTGCCAGCAGTTACCGGGAGACAGGTACTGAAGCTTTCTTT.

The genes are TRBV7-6 and TRBJ1-3; D gene uncertain. Germline assignment: CDR1 SGHVS and CDR2 FNYEAQ. This CDR3 region has 18 residues. Trimming removed 5 bases from V and 0 bases from J, with 20 bases in between. The CDR3 DNA is TGTGCCAGCAGCCGCCCCCCGTGGAGGCCAAGCTCTGGAAACACCATATATTTT. Translating gives CASSRPPWRPSSGNTIYF.

V gene TRBV5-1 combines with J gene TRBJ1-4; TRBD1 aligns across 7 bases. V was pared by 0 bases and J by 4 bases, with 3 bases of the junction left unmatched. The CDR3 length is 15 residues. CDR1 is SGHRS, CDR2 YFSETQ, per germline. CDR3 coding DNA: TGCGCCAGCAGCTTGGGGGACAGAGATAATGAAAAACTGTTTTTT. As protein: CASSLGDRDNEKLFF.

The chain has TRBV11-1 and TRBJ2-2; 7 nucleotides line up with TRBD1. The V gene end was trimmed by 4 bases and the J gene end by 7 bases; junction bases not matched to a gene: 18. The CDR3 runs to 18 residues. In germline, CDR1 is SGHAT, CDR2 FQDESV (reference sequence). The CDR3 DNA sequence: TGTGCCAGCAGCTATCTCGGACAGGTCCAGGGCGATCGCGGGGAGCTGTTTTTT. Its protein product is CASSYLGQVQGDRGELFF.